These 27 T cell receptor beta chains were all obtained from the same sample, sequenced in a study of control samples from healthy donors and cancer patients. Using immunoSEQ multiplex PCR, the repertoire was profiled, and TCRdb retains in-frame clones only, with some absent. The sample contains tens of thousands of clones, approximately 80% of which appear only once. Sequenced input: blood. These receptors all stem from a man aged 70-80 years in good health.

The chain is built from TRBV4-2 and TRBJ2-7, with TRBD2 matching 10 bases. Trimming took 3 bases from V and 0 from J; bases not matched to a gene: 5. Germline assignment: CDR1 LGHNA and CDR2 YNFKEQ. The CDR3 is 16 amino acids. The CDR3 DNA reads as TGTGCCAGCAGCCAGAGCAGCGGGAGGGCCTCCTACGAGCAGTACTTC. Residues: CASSQSSGRASYEQYF.

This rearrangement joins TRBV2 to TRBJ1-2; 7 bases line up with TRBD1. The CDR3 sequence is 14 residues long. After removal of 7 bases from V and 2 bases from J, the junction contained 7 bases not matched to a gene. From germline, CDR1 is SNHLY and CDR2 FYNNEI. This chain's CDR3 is CASTAEGANYGYTF. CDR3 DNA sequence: TGTGCCAGCACGGCAGAGGGGGCGAACTATGGCTACACCTTC.

DNA for the CDR3: TGTGCCACCAGTGACCCTGGGACTAGCGGTAATGAGCAGTTCTTC. Translated: CATSDPGTSGNEQFF. The V call is TRBV24-1, the J call TRBJ2-1; TRBD2 matches 11 bases. The germline V gene has CDR1 KGHDR and CDR2 SFDVKD. The V segment lost 4 bases and the J segment 7 bases; nucleotides outside the gene matches: 5. The CDR3 consists of 15 residues.

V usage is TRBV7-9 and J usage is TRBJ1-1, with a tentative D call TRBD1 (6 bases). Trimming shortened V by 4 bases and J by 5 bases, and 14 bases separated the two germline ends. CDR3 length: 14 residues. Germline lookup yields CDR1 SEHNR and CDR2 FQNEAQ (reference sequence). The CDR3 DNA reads TGTGCCAGCAGCTATCGACAGGATTCTACTGAAGCTTTCTTT. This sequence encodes CASSYRQDSTEAFF.

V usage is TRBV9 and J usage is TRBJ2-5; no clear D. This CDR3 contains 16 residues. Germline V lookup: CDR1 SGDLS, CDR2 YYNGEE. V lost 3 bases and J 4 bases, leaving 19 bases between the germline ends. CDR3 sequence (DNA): TGTGCCAGCAGCGCGGGTCGCTCCGTTTCTTTAGAGACCCAGTACTTC. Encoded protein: CASSAGRSVSLETQYF.

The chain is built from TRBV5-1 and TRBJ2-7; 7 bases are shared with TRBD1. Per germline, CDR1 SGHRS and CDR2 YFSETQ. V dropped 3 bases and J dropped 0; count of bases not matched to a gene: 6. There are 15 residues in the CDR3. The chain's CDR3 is CASSSTGQYSYEQYF. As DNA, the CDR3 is TGCGCCAGCAGCTCCACGGGACAGTACTCCTACGAGCAGTACTTC.

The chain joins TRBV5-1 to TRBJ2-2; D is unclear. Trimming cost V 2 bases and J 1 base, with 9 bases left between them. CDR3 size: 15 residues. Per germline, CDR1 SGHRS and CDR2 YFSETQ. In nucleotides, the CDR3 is TGCGCCAGCAGCTTAGGCCCGATGAACACCGGGGAGCTGTTTTTT. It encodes CASSLGPMNTGELFF.

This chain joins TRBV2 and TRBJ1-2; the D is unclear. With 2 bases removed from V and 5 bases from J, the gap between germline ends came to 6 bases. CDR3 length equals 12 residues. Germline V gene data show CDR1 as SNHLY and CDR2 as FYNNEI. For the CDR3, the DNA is TGTGCCAGCAGTGAAATGGAATATGGCTACACCTTC. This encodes CASSEMEYGYTF.

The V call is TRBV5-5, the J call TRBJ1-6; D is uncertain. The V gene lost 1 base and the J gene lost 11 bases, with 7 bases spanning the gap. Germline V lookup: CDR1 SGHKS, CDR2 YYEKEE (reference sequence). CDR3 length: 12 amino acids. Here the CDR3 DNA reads TGTGCCAGCAGCTTGAGGGAGCCACCCCTCCACTTT. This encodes CASSLREPPLHF.

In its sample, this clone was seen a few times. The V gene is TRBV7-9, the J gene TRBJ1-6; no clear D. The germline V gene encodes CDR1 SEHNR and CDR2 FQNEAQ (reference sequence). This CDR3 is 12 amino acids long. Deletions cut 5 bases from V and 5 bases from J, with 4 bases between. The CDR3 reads CASSTNNSPLHF. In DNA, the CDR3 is TGTGCCAGCAGCACCAATAATTCACCCCTCCACTTT.

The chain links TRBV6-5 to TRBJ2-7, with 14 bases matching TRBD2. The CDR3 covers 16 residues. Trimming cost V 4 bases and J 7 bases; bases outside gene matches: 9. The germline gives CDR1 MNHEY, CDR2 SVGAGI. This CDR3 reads CASSSPTSGGAWEQYF. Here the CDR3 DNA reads TGTGCCAGCAGTTCTCCGACTAGCGGGGGGGCCTGGGAGCAGTACTTC.

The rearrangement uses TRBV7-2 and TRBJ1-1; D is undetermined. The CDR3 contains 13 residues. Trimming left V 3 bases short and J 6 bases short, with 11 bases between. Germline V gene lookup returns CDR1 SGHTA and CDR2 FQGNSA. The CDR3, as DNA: TGTGCCAGCAGCTTCGCCGGTGGGGCTGAAGCTTTCTTT. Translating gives CASSFAGGAEAFF.

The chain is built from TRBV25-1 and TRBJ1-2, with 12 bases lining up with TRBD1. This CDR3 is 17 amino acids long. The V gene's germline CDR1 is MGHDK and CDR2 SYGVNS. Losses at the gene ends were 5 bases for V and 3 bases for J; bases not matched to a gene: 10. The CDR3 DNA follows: TGTGCCAGCAGTACTCATGGGACAGGGGGCGAGTACTATGGCTACACCTTC. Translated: CASSTHGTGGEYYGYTF.

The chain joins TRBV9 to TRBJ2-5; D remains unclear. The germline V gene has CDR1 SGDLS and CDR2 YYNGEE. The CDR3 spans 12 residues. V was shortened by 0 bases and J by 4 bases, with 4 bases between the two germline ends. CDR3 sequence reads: CASSVEAETQYF. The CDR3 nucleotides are TGTGCCAGCAGCGTAGAGGCAGAGACCCAGTACTTC. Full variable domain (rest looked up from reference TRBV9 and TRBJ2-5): DSGVTQTPKHLITATGQRVTLRCSPRSGDLSVYWYQQSLDQGLQFLIQYYNGEERAKGNILERFSAQQFPDLHSELNLSSLELGDSALYFCASSVEAETQYFGPGTRLLVL.

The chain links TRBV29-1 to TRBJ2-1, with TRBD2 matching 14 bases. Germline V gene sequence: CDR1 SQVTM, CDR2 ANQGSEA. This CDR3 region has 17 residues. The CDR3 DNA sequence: TGCACCACATTGGGCGGGACTAGCGGGAGATTCAACAATGAGCAGTTCTTC. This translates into CTTLGGTSGRFNNEQFF.

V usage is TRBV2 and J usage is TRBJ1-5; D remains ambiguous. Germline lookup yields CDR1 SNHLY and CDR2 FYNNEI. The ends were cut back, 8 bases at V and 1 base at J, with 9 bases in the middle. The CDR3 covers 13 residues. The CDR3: CASRRQSNQPQHF. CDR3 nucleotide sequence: TGTGCCAGCCGGAGGCAGAGCAATCAGCCCCAGCATTTT.

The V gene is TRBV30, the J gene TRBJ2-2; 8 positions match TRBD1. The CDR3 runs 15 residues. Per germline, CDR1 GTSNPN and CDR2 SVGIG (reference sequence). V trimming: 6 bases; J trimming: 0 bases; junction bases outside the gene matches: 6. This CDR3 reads CACSRGLANTGELFF. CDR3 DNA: TGTGCCTGTTCCAGGGGGCTAGCGAACACCGGGGAGCTGTTTTTT.

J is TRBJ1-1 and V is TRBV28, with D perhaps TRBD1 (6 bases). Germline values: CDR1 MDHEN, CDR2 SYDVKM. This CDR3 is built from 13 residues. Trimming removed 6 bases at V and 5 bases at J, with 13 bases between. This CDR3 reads CASSPGQWTEAFF. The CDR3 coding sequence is TGTGCCAGCAGCCCCGGACAGTGGACTGAAGCTTTCTTT.

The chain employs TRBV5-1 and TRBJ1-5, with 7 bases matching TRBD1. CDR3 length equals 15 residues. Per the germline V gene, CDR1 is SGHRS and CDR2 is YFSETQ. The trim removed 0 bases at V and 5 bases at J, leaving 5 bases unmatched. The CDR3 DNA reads TGCGCCAGCAGCTTGGGCGGGACAGAGGATCAGCCCCAGCATTTT. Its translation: CASSLGGTEDQPQHF. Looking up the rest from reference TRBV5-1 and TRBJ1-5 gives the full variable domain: KAGVTQTPRYLIKTRGQQVTLSCSPISGHRSVSWYQQTPGQGLQFLFEYFSETQRNKGNFPGRFSGRQFSNSRSEMNVSTLELGDSALYLCASSLGGTEDQPQHFGDGTRLSIL.

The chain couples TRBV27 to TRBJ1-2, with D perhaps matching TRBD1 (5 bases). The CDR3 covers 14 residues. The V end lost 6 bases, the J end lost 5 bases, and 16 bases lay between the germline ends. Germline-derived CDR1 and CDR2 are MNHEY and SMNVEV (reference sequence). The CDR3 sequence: CASRPLGGGYGYTF. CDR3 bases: TGTGCCAGCAGACCACTTGGGGGTGGGTATGGCTACACCTTC.

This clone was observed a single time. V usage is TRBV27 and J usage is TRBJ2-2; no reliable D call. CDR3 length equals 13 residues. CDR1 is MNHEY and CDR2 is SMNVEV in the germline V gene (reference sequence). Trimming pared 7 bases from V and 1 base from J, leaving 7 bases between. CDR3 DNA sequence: TGTGCCAGCACGGAGCTGAACACCGGGGAGCTGTTTTTT. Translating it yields CASTELNTGELFF.

CDR3 residues: CSVEDDRDRDWDTQYF. CDR3 nucleotide sequence: TGCAGCGTTGAAGATGACCGAGACAGGGACTGGGATACGCAGTATTTT. The chain couples TRBV29-1 to TRBJ2-3; D is possibly TRBD1 (7 bases). Per the germline V gene, CDR1 is SQVTM and CDR2 is ANQGSEA. The CDR3 contains 16 residues. V lost 0 bases and J 6 bases, leaving 19 bases between the germline ends.

The CDR3, as DNA: TGTGCCTGGAGTGTACAGAGCTATGGCTACACCTTC. This translates into CAWSVQSYGYTF. V is TRBV30 and J is TRBJ1-2; D unresolved. The CDR3 consists of 12 residues. V lost 0 bases, J lost 4 bases, and 6 bases lay in between. CDR1 is GTSNPN and CDR2 is SVGIG in the germline V gene (reference sequence).

The CDR3 nucleotides read TGTGCCAGCAGCTTAGGCTCCACAGGAGATACGCAGTATTTT. It encodes CASSLGSTGDTQYF. V is TRBV11-2 and J is TRBJ2-3; possible D gene TRBD1, 5 bases. The CDR3 has 14 amino acids. The ends were cut back, 1 base at V and 5 bases at J, with 10 bases in the middle. Germline loops: CDR1 SGHAT, CDR2 FQNNGV.

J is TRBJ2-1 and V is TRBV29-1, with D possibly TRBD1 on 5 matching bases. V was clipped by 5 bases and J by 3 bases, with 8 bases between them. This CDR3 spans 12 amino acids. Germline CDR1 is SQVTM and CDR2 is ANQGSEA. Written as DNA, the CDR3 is TGCAGCGTTACGACAGTCTACAATGAGCAGTTCTTC. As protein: CSVTTVYNEQFF.

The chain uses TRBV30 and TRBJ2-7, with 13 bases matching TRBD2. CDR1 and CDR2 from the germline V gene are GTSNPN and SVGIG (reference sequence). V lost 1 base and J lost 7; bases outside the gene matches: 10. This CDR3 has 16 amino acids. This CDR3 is CAWSAGLAGWLREQYF. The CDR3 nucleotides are TGTGCCTGGAGTGCGGGACTAGCGGGATGGTTGAGGGAGCAGTACTTC.

The CDR3, as DNA: TGTGCCAGCAGTGATCTTCGGACAGGCGGCAATCAGCCCCAGCATTTT. It yields the protein CASSDLRTGGNQPQHF. The chain uses TRBV6-1 and TRBJ1-5, with 7 bases that match TRBD1. CDR3 length: 16 residues. CDR1 and CDR2 (germline): MNHNS, SASEGT. Losses at the gene ends were 3 bases for V and 2 bases for J; bases not matched to a gene: 7.